The entry below describes one TCR beta chain. Its antigen is as yet unknown. TCRdb's copy holds only in-frame clones and misses some; the assay was immunoSEQ multiplex PCR. The sample carries more than 95,000 clones, 85% to 95% recorded once. The data originate from a study of T cell responses to AZD1222 COVID-19 vaccine. Study in general: Some second doses came at about 4 weeks and others at about 12 weeks; these were pooled. Overall study results and limits: Reports indicate that nearly half of spike-specific TCRs are directed at unmutated variant regions.

Sequencing was performed on peripheral blood, taken on day 0 of AZD1222 vaccination. The sequence was collected from an adult in good health.

DNA for the CDR3: TGTGCCAGCAGTGAAAATATTAAGTACTCCTACGAGCAGTACTTC. This sequence encodes CASSENIKYSYEQYF. The V and J genes are TRBV6-1 and TRBJ2-7, with D unclear. The CDR3 is 15 amino acids. The germline CDR1 and CDR2 sequences are MNHNS and SASEGT. With 2 bases removed from V and 0 bases from J, the gap between germline ends came to 11 bases.